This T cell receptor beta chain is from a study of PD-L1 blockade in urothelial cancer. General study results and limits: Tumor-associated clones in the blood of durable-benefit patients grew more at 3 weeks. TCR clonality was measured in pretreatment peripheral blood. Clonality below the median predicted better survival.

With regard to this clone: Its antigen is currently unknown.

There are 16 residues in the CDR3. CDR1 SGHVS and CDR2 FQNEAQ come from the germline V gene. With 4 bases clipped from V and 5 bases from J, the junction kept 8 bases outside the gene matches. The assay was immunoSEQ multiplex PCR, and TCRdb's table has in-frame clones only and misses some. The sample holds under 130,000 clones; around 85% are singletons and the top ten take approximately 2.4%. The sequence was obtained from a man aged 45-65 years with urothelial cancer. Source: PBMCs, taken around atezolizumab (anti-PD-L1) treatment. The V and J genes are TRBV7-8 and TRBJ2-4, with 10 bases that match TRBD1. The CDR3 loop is CASSSPGTGDQNIQYF. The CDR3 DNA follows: TGTGCCAGCAGCTCCCCCGGGACAGGGGACCAAAACATTCAGTACTTC. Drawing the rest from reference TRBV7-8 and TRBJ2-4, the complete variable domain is GAGVSQSPRYKVAKRGQDVALRCDPISGHVSLFWYQQALGQGPEFLTYFQNEAQLDKSGLPSDRFFAERPEGSVSTLKIQRTQQEDSAVYLCASSSPGTGDQNIQYFGAGTRLSVL.